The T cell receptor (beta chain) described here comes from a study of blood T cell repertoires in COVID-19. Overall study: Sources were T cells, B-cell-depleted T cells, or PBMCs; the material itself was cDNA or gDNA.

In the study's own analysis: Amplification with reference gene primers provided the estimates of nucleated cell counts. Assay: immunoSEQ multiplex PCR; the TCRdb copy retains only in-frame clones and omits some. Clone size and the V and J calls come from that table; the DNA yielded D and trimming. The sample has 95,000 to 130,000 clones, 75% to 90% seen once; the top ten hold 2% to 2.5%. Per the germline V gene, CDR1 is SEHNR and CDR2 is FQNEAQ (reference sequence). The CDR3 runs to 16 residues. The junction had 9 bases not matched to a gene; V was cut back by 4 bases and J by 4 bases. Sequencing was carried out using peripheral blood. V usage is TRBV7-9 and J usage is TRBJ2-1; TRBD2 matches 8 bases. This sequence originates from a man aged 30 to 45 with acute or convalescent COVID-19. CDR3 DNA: TGTGCCAGCAGCTCTAATCTAGCGGGCGGTTACAATGAGCAGTTCTTC. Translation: CASSSNLAGGYNEQFF.